Below, 27 T cell receptor beta chains from the same sample are listed, as sequenced in a study of blood T cell repertoires in COVID-19. Generated by immunoSEQ multiplex PCR, the TCRdb table keeps only in-frame clones and is missing some. This table has about 320,000 clones, about nine tenths appearing once. Specimen: PBMCs or T cells enriched from blood (not recorded which). The receptor set was obtained from a man aged 55 to 70 who had recovered from COVID-19.

The rearrangement links TRBV5-8 to TRBJ1-2; D gene uncertain. This CDR3 is built from 11 residues. Trimming left V 5 bases short and J 6 bases short, with 8 bases between. Germline V CDR1 and CDR2: SGHTS, YDEGEE. The CDR3 bases are TGTGCCAGCAGGTTCGGGAATGGCTACACCTTC. This encodes CASRFGNGYTF.

The chain uses TRBV30 and TRBJ1-1, with D possibly being TRBD1 (5 bases). Trimming removed 4 bases at V and 6 bases at J, with 9 bases between. The CDR3 extends over 11 amino acids. Germline V gene data show CDR1 as GTSNPN and CDR2 as SVGIG (reference sequence). CDR3 residues: CAWIGTSEAFF. The CDR3 bases are TGTGCCTGGATAGGGACTTCTGAAGCTTTCTTT.

The chain carries TRBV11-2 and TRBJ2-7; TRBD1 might be the D (5 bases). The germline V and J ends were trimmed by 10 bases and 2 bases, with 15 bases remaining between them. This CDR3 contains 13 residues. Germline CDR1 SGHAT, CDR2 FQNNGV. DNA of the CDR3: TGTGCCACTTCGGGCAGGGCCACCTACGAGCAGTACTTC. It yields the protein CATSGRATYEQYF.

As to this clone: This CDR3 is also generated by other DNA sequences in the sample. This rearrangement joins TRBV5-1 to TRBJ2-1; 13 nucleotides agree with TRBD2. The CDR3 covers 15 residues. Unmatched junction bases numbered 1, after V lost 3 bases and J lost 4 bases. Per germline, CDR1 SGHRS and CDR2 YFSETQ. CDR3 nucleotides: TGCGCCAGCAGCTCGGGACTAGCGGGGTACAATGAGCAGTTCTTC. Encoded protein: CASSSGLAGYNEQFF.

This chain joins TRBV5-3 and TRBJ2-7; the match to TRBD1 covers 7 bases. TRBV5-3 is designated an ORF whose function remains uncertain. The junction had 27 bases not matched to a gene; V was cut back by 5 bases and J by 4 bases. The CDR3 consists of 20 residues. The CDR3 protein is CARSCRPGQYFARGLYEQYF. The CDR3 DNA reads as TGTGCCAGAAGTTGCCGACCGGGACAGTATTTCGCCCGGGGATTATACGAGCAGTACTTC.

The chain carries TRBV12-3 or TRBV12-4 and TRBJ1-5; possible D gene TRBD1, 5 bases. The CDR3 has 13 amino acids. Trimming pared 3 bases from V and 4 bases from J, leaving 7 bases between. The CDR3 DNA sequence: TGTGCCAGCAGTTTCAGGGTGAATCAGCCCCAGCATTTT. Protein sequence: CASSFRVNQPQHF.

This clone appeared once. J is TRBJ1-2 and V is TRBV6-5, with D possibly matching TRBD1 (6 bases). The CDR3 is 12 residues long. With 9 bases removed from V and 5 bases from J, the gap between germline ends came to 13 bases. The germline CDR1 and CDR2 sequences are MNHEY and SVGAGI. For the CDR3, the DNA is TGTGCCAGTTACAGGGTATGGTATGGCTACACCTTC. The encoded protein is CASYRVWYGYTF.

The CDR3 DNA follows: TGCGCCAGCAGCAAAAGGGACTACCAGAATGAGCAGTTCTTC. Its translation is CASSKRDYQNEQFF. The chain recombines TRBV5-1 with TRBJ2-1; TRBD2 matches at 7 bases. The CDR3 is made up of 14 amino acids. From germline, CDR1 is SGHRS and CDR2 YFSETQ. Losses at the gene ends were 4 bases for V and 7 bases for J; bases not matched to a gene: 8. Based on the CDR3 plus reference TRBV5-1 and TRBJ2-1, the full variable domain is KAGVTQTPRYLIKTRGQQVTLSCSPISGHRSVSWYQQTPGQGLQFLFEYFSETQRNKGNFPGRFSGRQFSNSRSEMNVSTLELGDSALYLCASSKRDYQNEQFFGPGTRLTVL.

The CDR3 sequence is CASSKHISGLTYEQYF. CDR3 DNA sequence: TGTGCCAGCAGCAAACACATTAGCGGGCTAACCTACGAGCAGTACTTC. The chain uses TRBV21-1 and TRBJ2-7; TRBD2, the table's D call, lacks a check against the DNA. TRBV21-1 is annotated as a pseudogene. The CDR3 length is 16 residues.

The chain carries TRBV3-1 (or the pseudogene TRBV3-2) and TRBJ2-3; TRBD2 might be the D (5 bases). The CDR3 loop spans 13 amino acids. The germline V gene encodes CDR1 LGHDT and CDR2 YNNKEL (reference sequence). V lost 1 base and J lost 5, with 7 bases in between. The CDR3 nucleotides read TGTGCCAGCAGCCAAGCGGGGAGAGATACGCAGTATTTT. Translating it yields CASSQAGRDTQYF.

This clone was seen many times. J is TRBJ1-5 and V is TRBV4-2, with 8 nucleotides matching TRBD1. Per the germline V gene, CDR1 is LGHNA and CDR2 is YNFKEQ. V was clipped by 4 bases and J by 7 bases; unmatched bases: 6. The CDR3 runs 14 residues. CDR3 nucleotides: TGTGCCAGCAGCCCGACAGGGGTTTACCAGCCCCAGCATTTT. Protein product: CASSPTGVYQPQHF.

The genes are TRBV28 and TRBJ1-6, with D hard to call. Trimming took 2 bases from V and 10 from J, leaving 12 bases between them. This CDR3 comprises 14 residues. Germline V CDR1 and CDR2: MDHEN, SYDVKM. In DNA form, the CDR3 reads TGTGCCAGCAGTTTAAGAGTGACGGGGTCACCCCTCCACTTT. The encoded protein is CASSLRVTGSPLHF.

This CDR3 reads CASSVGTASYGYTF. CDR3 coding DNA: TGTGCCAGCAGCGTGGGGACAGCTTCCTATGGCTACACCTTC. The chain carries TRBV9 and TRBJ1-2; TRBD1 aligns across 7 bases. Germline lookup yields CDR1 SGDLS and CDR2 YYNGEE. The CDR3 loop spans 14 amino acids. Germline trimming cut 2 bases from V and 4 bases from J; bases unmatched to any gene: 5.

This chain uses TRBV5-1 with TRBJ2-1, with 9 bases aligning to TRBD2. CDR1 SGHRS and CDR2 YFSETQ come from the germline V gene. The CDR3 extends over 14 amino acids. Trimming cost V 7 bases and J 8 bases; bases outside gene matches: 10. CDR3 sequence (DNA): TGCGCCAGCGGCGCGGCGGGAGGGTACGATGAGCAGTTCTTC. This sequence encodes CASGAAGGYDEQFF.

In DNA, the CDR3 is TGTGCCAGTAGTATGGGGAGATCCGACGGCTACACCTTC. Protein: CASSMGRSDGYTF. The chain uses TRBV19 and TRBJ1-2; D is ambiguous. The V and J ends lost 3 bases and 8 bases respectively, with 13 bases between them. CDR3 length equals 13 residues. The V gene's germline CDR1 is LNHDA and CDR2 SQIVND (reference sequence).

The rearrangement joins TRBV9 to TRBJ2-7, with D possibly being TRBD2 (6 bases). Germline V gene data show CDR1 as SGDLS and CDR2 as YYNGEE. Trimming shortened V by 0 bases and J by 4 bases, and 11 bases separated the two germline ends. The CDR3 has 14 amino acids. CDR3: CASSVGGAGYEQYF. DNA for the CDR3: TGTGCCAGCAGCGTAGGGGGCGCGGGGTACGAGCAGTACTTC.

V usage is TRBV4-1 and J usage is TRBJ1-2; tentative D call: TRBD1 (6 bases). V gave up 3 bases and J gave up 12 bases, with 14 bases separating them. This CDR3 comprises 12 residues. Germline V gives CDR1 MGHRA, CDR2 YSYEKL. The CDR3 coding sequence is TGCGCCAGCAGCCACCCAGGGGATTCGAACACCTTC. This sequence encodes CASSHPGDSNTF.

The gene calls are TRBV28 and TRBJ1-3, with D unresolved. Trimming left V 3 bases short and J 3 bases short, with 3 bases between. The germline V gene has CDR1 MDHEN and CDR2 SYDVKM. CDR3 length: 12 amino acids. The CDR3 DNA follows: TGTGCCAGCAGTTTCGTTGGAAACACCATATATTTT. The encoded protein is CASSFVGNTIYF.

The chain recombines TRBV11-1 with TRBJ1-2; 9 bases fit TRBD1. Trimming at V came to 5 bases and at J to 3 bases, leaving 7 bases not matched to a gene. This CDR3 has 15 amino acids. Germline assignment: CDR1 SGHAT and CDR2 FQDESV (reference sequence). This CDR3 is CASSKYRDRDYGYTF. CDR3 nucleotide sequence: TGTGCCAGCAGCAAATACCGGGACAGGGACTATGGCTACACCTTC.

The chain is built from TRBV7-2 and TRBJ2-5, with 14 bases matching TRBD2. The CDR3 runs to 16 residues. Trimming took 2 bases from V and 5 from J; bases not matched to a gene: 4. From germline, CDR1 is SGHTA and CDR2 FQGNSA. This chain's CDR3 is CASSLYGLAGGETQYF. CDR3 bases: TGTGCCAGCAGCTTATATGGACTAGCGGGGGGTGAGACCCAGTACTTC.

This rearrangement joins TRBV7-9 to TRBJ1-2; possible D gene TRBD1, 5 bases. Germline CDR1 and CDR2: SEHNR and FQNEAQ (reference sequence). Trimming removed 0 bases at V and 2 bases at J, with 10 bases between. The CDR3 loop spans 15 amino acids. The CDR3 protein is CASSLAVAGNYGYTF. CDR3 nucleotide sequence: TGTGCCAGCAGCTTAGCGGTGGCAGGGAACTATGGCTACACCTTC.

DNA of the CDR3: TGTGCCAGCAGTTTAGTCAGGGGGTTTGGCTACACCTTC. Translated, it gives CASSLVRGFGYTF. The chain couples TRBV27 to TRBJ1-2; 7 nucleotides align to TRBD1. V lost 2 bases, J lost 7 bases, and 4 bases stayed unmatched. Germline loops: CDR1 MNHEY, CDR2 SMNVEV (reference sequence). The CDR3 totals 13 residues.

Here the CDR3 DNA reads TGTGCCAGCTCACCGACCACGGTGACTAGCGGGTATGAGCAGTTCTTC. As protein: CASSPTTVTSGYEQFF. This sequence joins TRBV18 and TRBJ2-1; 10 positions agree with TRBD2. Germline loops: CDR1 KGHSH, CDR2 LQKENI. V lost 3 bases to trimming and J lost 8 bases; unmatched junction nucleotides: 10. The CDR3 is 16 amino acids. The full variable domain, its missing parts supplied by reference TRBV18 and TRBJ2-1, is NAGVMQNPRHLVRRRGQEARLRCSPMKGHSHVYWYRQLPEEGLKFMVYLQKENIIDESGMPKERFSAEFPKEGPSILRIQQVVRGDSAAYFCASSPTTVTSGYEQFFGPGTRLTVL.

The chain carries TRBV9 and TRBJ2-7, with TRBD2 matching over 9 bases. V was pared by 1 base and J by 0 bases, with 8 bases of the junction left unmatched. Germline CDR1 SGDLS, CDR2 YYNGEE. The CDR3 is 17 residues long. DNA for the CDR3: TGTGCCAGCAGCGTAAGGCCTAGCGGGGATAGCTCCTACGAGCAGTACTTC. It yields the protein CASSVRPSGDSSYEQYF.

This sequence joins TRBV30 and TRBJ2-7; D is ambiguous. This CDR3 is 12 amino acids long. V lost 1 base, J lost 8 bases, and 12 bases lay in between. CDR1 GTSNPN and CDR2 SVGIG come from the germline V gene (reference sequence). This chain's CDR3 is CAWSGASGQQYF. As DNA, the CDR3 is TGTGCCTGGAGTGGGGCCTCAGGTCAGCAGTACTTC.

The V and J genes are TRBV7-9 and TRBJ2-1; tentatively, D is TRBD2 (6 bases). The CDR3 is 15 amino acids. Trimming pared 0 bases from V and 3 bases from J, leaving 9 bases between. Germline V gives CDR1 SEHNR, CDR2 FQNEAQ (reference sequence). CDR3 DNA: TGTGCCAGCAGCTTAGCGGAGGGTAACTACAATGAGCAGTTCTTC. Amino acid sequence: CASSLAEGNYNEQFF.

The CDR3 sequence is CASRVQGEQFF. The CDR3 bases are TGTGCCAGCAGGGTCCAGGGTGAGCAGTTCTTC. J is TRBJ2-1 and V is TRBV28; D perhaps matches TRBD1 (5 bases). The V gene's germline CDR1 is MDHEN and CDR2 SYDVKM. The CDR3 has 11 residues. Trimming took 6 bases from V and 9 from J, leaving 9 bases between them.